This T cell receptor (beta chain) was identified in a study of early T cells in non-severe SARS-CoV-2 infection. The CDR3 extends over 16 amino acids. Germline V gives CDR1 MNHEY, CDR2 SVGAGI. Deletions cut 0 bases from V and 0 bases from J, with 11 bases between. Researchers attached unique molecular identifiers to individual cDNA molecules. Via MiXCR, TCRdb re-called the 5' RACE reads, giving one row per CDR3 protein. The data contain roughly 34,000 distinct CDR3 sequences, 4.5% to 5% of them singletons. Study-wide results and limits: VDJdb-based matching was biased toward anti-spike CD8 responses and missed private and CD4 specificities.

This clonotype was observed many times. Its antigen is unidentified. The chain uses TRBV6-5 and TRBJ1-1; maybe TRBD1 (6 bases). The sample was whole blood. The clonotype comes from an adult who was a healthcare worker with PCR-confirmed SARS-CoV-2 infection or an uninfected control (not recorded which). Here the CDR3 DNA reads TGTGCCAGCAGTTACTCATATGCAGGGGTGAACACTGAAGCTTTCTTT. Translation: CASSYSYAGVNTEAFF.